This T cell receptor beta chain is drawn from a study of T cell responses to AZD1222 COVID-19 vaccine. Study results and limitations: It was only a handful of AZD1222 recipients who were seropositive at baseline.

The assay was immunoSEQ multiplex PCR, and TCRdb's table has in-frame clones only and misses some. The sample carries roughly 140,000 clones, roughly nine tenths recorded once. This clone was counted at least ten times. Antigen unknown. The CDR3 runs 13 residues. CDR1 is MNHEY, CDR2 SVGAGI, per germline. J lost 6 bases, V lost 6 bases, and 5 bases had no gene match. This sequence joins TRBV6-5 and TRBJ2-7; 10 bases are a match to TRBD1. This specimen was peripheral blood, taken 28 days after the second AZD1222 dose. This clonotype was sampled from an adult who received the AZD1222 COVID-19 vaccine. CDR3 nucleotides: TGTGCCAGCAGCTCGGACAGGGGGAGCGAGCAGTACTTC. Translating gives CASSSDRGSEQYF.